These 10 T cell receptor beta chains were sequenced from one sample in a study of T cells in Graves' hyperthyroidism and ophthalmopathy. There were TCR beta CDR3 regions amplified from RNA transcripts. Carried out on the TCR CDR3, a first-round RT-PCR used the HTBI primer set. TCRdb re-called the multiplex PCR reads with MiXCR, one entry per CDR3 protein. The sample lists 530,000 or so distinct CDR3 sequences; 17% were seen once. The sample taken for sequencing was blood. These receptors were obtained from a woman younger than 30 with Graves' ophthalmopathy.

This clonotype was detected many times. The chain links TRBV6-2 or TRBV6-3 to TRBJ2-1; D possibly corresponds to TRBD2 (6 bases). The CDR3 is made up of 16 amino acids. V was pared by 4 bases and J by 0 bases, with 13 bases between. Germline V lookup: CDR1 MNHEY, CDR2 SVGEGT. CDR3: CASSSTWEASYNEQFF. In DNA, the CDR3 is TGTGCCAGCAGTTCTACCTGGGAGGCCTCCTACAATGAGCAGTTCTTC.

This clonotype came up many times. Here the CDR3 reads CASSLGPTTEAFF. CDR3 in DNA: TGTGCCAGCAGCTTGGGGCCCACAACTGAAGCTTTCTTT. V is TRBV9 and J is TRBJ1-1; the D gene is possibly TRBD1 (5 bases). CDR1 SGDLS and CDR2 YYNGEE come from the germline V gene. Trimming pared 4 bases from V and 5 bases from J, leaving 12 bases between. The CDR3 has 13 amino acids.

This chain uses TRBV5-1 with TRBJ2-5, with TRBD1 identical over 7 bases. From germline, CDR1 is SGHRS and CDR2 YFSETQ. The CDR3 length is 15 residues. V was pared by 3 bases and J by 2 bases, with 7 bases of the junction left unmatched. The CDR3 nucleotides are TGCGCCAGCAGCTCTGGACAGGCGACTCAAGAGACCCAGTACTTC. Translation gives CASSSGQATQETQYF.

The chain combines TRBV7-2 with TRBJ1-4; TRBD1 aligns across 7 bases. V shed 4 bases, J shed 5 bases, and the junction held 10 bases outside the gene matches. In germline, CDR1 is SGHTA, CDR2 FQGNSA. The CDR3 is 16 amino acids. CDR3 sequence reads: CASSSTGPKSNEKLFF. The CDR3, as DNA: TGTGCCAGCAGCTCGACAGGGCCCAAATCGAATGAAAAACTGTTTTTT. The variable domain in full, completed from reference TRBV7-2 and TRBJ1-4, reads GAGVSQSPSNKVTEKGKDVELRCDPISGHTALYWYRQSLGQGLEFLIYFQGNSAPDKSGLPSDRFSAERTGGSVSTLTIQRTQQEDSAVYLCASSSTGPKSNEKLFFGSGTQLSVL.

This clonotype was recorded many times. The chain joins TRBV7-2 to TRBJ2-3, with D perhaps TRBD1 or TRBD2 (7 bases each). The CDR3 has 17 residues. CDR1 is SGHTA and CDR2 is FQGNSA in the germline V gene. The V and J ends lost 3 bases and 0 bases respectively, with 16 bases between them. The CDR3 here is CASSFQGGQQSTDTQYF. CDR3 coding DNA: TGTGCCAGCAGCTTTCAGGGGGGGCAGCAGAGCACAGATACGCAGTATTTT.

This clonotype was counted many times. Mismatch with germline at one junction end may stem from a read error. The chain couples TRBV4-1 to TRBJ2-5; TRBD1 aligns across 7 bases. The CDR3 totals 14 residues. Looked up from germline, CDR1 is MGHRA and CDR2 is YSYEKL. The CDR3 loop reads CASSLRTGQETQYF. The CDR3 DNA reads TGTGCCAGCAGCTTGAGGACAGGCCAAGAGACCCAGTACTTC.

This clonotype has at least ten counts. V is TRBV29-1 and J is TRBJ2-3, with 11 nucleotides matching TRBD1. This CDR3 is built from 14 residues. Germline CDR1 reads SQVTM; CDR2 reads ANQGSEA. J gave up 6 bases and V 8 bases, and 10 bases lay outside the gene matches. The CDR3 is CSTRDRGTWDTQYF. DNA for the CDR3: TGCAGCACCCGGGACAGGGGGACGTGGGATACGCAGTATTTT.

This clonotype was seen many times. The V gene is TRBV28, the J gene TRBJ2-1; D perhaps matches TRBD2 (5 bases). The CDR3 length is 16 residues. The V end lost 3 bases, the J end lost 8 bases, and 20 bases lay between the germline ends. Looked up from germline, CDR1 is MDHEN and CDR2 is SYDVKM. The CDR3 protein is CASSFRTVVFYDEQFF. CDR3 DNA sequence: TGTGCCAGCAGTTTCCGGACTGTGGTATTTTACGATGAGCAGTTCTTC.

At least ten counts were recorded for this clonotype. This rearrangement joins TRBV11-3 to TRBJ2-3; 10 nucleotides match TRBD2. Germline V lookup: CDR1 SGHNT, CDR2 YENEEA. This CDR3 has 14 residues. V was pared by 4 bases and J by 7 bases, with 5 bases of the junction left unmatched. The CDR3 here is CASSSPGLANTQYF. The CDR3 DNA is TGTGCCAGCAGCTCGCCGGGACTAGCGAATACGCAGTATTTT.

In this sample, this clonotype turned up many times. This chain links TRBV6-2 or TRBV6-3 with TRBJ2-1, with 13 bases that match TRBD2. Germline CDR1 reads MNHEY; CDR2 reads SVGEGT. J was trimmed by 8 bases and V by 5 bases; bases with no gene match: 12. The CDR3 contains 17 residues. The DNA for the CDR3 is TGTGCCAGCAGTCGGGACGCACTAGCGGGGGGGCATCATGAGCAGTTCTTC. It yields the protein CASSRDALAGGHHEQFF.